This T cell receptor beta chain appears in the sequencing data of a study of blood T cell repertoires in COVID-19. Study background: From the United States, Italy and Spain came samples of acute and convalescent COVID-19. Sample material is recorded as cDNA or gDNA derived from T cells, B-cell-depleted T cells, or PBMCs.

In the authors' methods: Reference gene primer amplification gave estimated nucleated cell counts. The protocol was immunoSEQ multiplex PCR, while the TCRdb copy is restricted to in-frame clones and leaves out a portion. V, J and clone size are those of that table, while D and trimming were read from the DNA. This table holds some 350,000 clones, 85% to 90% found once. The germline gives CDR1 SQVTM, CDR2 ANQGSEA. The CDR3 runs 14 residues. The V end lost 4 bases, the J end lost 7 bases, and 19 bases lay between the germline ends. V is TRBV29-1 and J is TRBJ1-1, with D perhaps matching TRBD1 (6 bases). This TCR derives from a human donor in a cohort sampled during active COVID-19. The specimen sequenced was peripheral blood. The CDR3 loop is CSVGRPPGQSEAFF. In nucleotides, the CDR3 is TGCAGCGTTGGGAGGCCCCCGGGACAAAGTGAAGCTTTCTTT.